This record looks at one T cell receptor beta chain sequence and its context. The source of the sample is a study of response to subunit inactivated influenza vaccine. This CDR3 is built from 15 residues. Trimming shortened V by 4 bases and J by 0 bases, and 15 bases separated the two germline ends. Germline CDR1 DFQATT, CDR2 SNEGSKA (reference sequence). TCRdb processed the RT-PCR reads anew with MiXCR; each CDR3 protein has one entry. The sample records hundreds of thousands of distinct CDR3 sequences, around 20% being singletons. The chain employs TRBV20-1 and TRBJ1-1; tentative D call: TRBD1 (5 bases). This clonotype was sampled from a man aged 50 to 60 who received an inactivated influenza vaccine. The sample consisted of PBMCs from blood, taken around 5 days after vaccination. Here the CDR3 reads CSAKRGRVVNTEAFF. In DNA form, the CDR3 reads TGCAGTGCTAAGAGAGGCAGGGTTGTGAACACTGAAGCTTTCTTT.